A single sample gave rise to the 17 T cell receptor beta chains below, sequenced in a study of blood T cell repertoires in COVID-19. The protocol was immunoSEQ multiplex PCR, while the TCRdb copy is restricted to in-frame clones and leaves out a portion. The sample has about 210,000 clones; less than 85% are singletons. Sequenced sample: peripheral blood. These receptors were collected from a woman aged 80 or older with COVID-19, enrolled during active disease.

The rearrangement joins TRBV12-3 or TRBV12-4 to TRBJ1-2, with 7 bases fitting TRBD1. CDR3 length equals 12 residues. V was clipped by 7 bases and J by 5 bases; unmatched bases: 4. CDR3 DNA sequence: TGTGCCAGCACGACAGGGAAATATGGCTACACCTTC. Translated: CASTTGKYGYTF.

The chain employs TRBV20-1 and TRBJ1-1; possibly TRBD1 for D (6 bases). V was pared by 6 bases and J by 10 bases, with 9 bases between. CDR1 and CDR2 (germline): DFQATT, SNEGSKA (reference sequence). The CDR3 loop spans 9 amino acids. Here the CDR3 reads CSAGGVAFF. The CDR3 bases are TGCAGTGCAGGGGGGGTAGCTTTCTTT.

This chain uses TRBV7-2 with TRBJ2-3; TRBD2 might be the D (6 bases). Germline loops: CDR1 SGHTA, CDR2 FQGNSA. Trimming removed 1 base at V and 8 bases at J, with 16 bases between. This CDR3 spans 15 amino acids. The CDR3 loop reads CASSLEAVHGSTQYF. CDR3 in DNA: TGTGCCAGCAGCTTAGAGGCGGTGCACGGGAGTACGCAGTATTTT.

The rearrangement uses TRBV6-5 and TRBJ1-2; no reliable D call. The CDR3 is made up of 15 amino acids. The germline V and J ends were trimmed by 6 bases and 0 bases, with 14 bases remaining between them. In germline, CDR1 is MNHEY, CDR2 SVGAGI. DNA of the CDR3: TGTGCCAGCAGCCTAACAGCAAAATCTAACTATGGCTACACCTTC. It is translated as CASSLTAKSNYGYTF.

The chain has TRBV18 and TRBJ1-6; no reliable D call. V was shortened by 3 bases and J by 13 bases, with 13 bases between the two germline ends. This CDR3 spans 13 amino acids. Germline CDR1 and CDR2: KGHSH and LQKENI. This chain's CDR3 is CASSPAAGDPLHF. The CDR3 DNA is TGTGCCAGCTCACCCGCGGCGGGAGACCCCCTCCACTTT.

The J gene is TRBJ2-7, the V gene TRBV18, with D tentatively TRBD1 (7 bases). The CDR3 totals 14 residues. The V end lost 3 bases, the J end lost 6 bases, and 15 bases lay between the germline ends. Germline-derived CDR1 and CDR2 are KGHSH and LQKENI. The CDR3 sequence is CASSPSGTAGEQYF. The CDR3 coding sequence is TGTGCCAGCTCACCCTCCGGGACAGCGGGCGAGCAGTACTTC.

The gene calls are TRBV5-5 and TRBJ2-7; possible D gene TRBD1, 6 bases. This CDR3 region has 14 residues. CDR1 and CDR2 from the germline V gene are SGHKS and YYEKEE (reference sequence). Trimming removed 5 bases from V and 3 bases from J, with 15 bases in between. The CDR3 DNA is TGTGCCAGCAGGGCCCCAGGGGTGTTCTACGAGCAGTACTTC. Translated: CASRAPGVFYEQYF.

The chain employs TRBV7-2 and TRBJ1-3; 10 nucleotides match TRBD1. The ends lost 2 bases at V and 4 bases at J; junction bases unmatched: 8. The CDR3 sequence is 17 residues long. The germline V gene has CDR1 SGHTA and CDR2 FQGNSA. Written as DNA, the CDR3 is TGTGCCAGCAGCTTACGCCCGACAGGGGGCGCAGGAAACACCATATATTTT. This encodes CASSLRPTGGAGNTIYF.

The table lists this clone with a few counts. The CDR3 DNA sequence: TGTGCCAGCAGTGAAGCGGCGGGGTATGGCTACACCTTC. This codes for CASSEAAGYGYTF. This rearrangement joins TRBV6-1 to TRBJ1-2, with D unresolved. This CDR3 contains 13 residues. Trimming cost V 0 bases and J 5 bases, with 7 bases left between them. Looked up from germline, CDR1 is MNHNS and CDR2 is SASEGT.

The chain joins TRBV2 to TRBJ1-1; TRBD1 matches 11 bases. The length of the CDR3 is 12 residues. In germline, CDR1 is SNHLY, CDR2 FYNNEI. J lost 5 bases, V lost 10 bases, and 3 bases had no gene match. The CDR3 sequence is CAIGTGGTEAFF. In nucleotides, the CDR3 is TGTGCCATAGGGACAGGGGGGACTGAAGCTTTCTTT.

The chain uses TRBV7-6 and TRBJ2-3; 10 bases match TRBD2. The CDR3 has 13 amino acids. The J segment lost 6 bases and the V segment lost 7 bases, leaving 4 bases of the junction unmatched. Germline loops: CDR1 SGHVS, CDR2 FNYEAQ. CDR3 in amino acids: CASTAGGRDTQYF. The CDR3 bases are TGTGCCAGCACAGCGGGGGGGCGCGATACGCAGTATTTT.

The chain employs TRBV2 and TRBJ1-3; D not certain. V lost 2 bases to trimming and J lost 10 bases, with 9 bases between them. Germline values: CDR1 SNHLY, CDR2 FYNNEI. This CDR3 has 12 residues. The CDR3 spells CASSENGLTIYF. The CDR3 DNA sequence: TGTGCCAGCAGTGAAAACGGTCTTACCATATATTTT.

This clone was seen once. The CDR3 coding sequence is TGTGCCAGCGGCCGGACTAGCGGGAGTTCGGGTCAAGAGACCCAGTACTTC. Its translation: CASGRTSGSSGQETQYF. The V gene is TRBV5-6, the J gene TRBJ2-5; the match to TRBD2 covers 13 bases. The CDR3 contains 17 residues. Per the germline V gene, CDR1 is SGHDT and CDR2 is YYEEEE. V trimming: 7 bases; J trimming: 2 bases; junction bases outside the gene matches: 11.

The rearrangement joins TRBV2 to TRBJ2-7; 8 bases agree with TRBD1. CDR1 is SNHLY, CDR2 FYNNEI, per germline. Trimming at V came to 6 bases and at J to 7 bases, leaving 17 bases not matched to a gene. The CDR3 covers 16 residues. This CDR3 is CASRPIRGRVGGEQYF. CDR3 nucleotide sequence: TGTGCCAGCAGGCCTATCAGGGGGCGGGTCGGTGGGGAGCAGTACTTC.

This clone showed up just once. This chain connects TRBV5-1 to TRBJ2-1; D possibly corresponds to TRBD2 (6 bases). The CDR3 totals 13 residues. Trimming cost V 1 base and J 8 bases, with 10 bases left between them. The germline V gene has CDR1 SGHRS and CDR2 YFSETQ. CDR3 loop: CASSLPGVDEQFF. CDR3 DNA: TGCGCCAGCAGCTTGCCGGGGGTCGATGAGCAGTTCTTC.

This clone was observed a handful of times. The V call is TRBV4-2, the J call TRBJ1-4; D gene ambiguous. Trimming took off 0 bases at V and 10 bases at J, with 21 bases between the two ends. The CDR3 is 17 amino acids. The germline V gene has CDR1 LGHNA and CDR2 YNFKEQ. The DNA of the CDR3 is TGTGCCAGCAGCCAAGATACGGCGGAGGTCCCAGGATCAAAACTGTTTTTT. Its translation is CASSQDTAEVPGSKLFF.

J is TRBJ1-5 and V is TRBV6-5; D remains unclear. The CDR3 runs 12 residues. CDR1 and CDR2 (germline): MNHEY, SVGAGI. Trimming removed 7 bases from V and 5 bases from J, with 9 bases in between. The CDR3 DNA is TGTGCCAGCATTCTCCCGTATCAGCCCCAGCATTTT. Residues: CASILPYQPQHF.